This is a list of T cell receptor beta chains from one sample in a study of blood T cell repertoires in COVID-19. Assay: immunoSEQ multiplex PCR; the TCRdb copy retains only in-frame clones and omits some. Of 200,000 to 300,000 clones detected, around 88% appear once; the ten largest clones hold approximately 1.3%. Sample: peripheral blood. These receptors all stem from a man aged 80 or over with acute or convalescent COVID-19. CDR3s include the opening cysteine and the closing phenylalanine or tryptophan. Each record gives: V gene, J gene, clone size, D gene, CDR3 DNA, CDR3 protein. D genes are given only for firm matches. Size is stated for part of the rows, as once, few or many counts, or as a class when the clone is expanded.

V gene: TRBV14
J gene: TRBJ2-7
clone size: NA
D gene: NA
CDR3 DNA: TGTGCCAGCAGCCAAACCTTCGCAAAGGGGGAGCAGTACTTC
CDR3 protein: CASSQTFAKGEQYF

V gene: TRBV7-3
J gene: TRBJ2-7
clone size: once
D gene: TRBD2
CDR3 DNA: TGTGCCAGCGGGCCGGGACTAGCGGGGGGCTTCGAAAGCTCCTACGAGCAGTACTTC
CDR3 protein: CASGPGLAGGFESSYEQYF

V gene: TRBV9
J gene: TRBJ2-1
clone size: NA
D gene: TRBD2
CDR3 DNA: TGTGCCAGCAGCGTAGGAGGGACTAGCGGCAGCTCCTACAATGAGCAGTTCTTC
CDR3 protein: CASSVGGTSGSSYNEQFF

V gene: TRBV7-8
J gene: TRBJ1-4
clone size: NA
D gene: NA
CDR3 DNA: TGTGCCAGCAGCTTGGCAGGGCGTGAAAAACTGTTTTTT
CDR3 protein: CASSLAGREKLFF

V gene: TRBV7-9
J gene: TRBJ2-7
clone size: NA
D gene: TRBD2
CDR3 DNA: TGTGCCAGCAGCCCGAACCGGGCGGCGGGAGCCTACGAGCAGTACTTC
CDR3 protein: CASSPNRAAGAYEQYF

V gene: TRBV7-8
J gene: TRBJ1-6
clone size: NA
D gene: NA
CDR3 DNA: TGTGCCAGCAGCCAGACCCGCGGGGCCGGTAATTCACCCCTCCACTTT
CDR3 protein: CASSQTRGAGNSPLHF

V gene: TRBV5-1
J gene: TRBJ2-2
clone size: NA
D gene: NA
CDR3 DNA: TGCGCCAGCAGCTCTTCCAGACTAACCGGGGAGCTGTTTTTT
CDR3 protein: CASSSSRLTGELFF

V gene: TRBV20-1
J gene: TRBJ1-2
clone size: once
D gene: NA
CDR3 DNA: TGCAGTGCTAGTACAGGGTGGAAGTATGGCTACACCTTC
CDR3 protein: CSASTGWKYGYTF

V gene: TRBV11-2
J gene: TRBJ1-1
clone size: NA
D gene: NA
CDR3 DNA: TGTGCCAGCAGTTCTCGGGGGGCAGGAGACACTGAAGCTTTCTTT
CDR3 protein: CASSSRGAGDTEAFF

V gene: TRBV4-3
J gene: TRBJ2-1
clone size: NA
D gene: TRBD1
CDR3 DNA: TGCGCCAGCGCTTGGACAGGGGGCAATGAGCAGTTCTTC
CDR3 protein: CASAWTGGNEQFF

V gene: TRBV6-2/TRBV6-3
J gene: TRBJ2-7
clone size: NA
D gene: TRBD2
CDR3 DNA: TGTGCCAGCAGTCCGACTAGCGGGCTATACGAGCAGTACTTC
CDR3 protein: CASSPTSGLYEQYF

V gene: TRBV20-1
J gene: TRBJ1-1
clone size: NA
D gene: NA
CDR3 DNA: TGCAGTGCTAGCCCACAGGTGGAAGCTTTCTTT
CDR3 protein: CSASPQVEAFF

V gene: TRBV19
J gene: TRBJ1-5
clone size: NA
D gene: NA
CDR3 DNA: TGTGCCAGTAGTATAGGGCGAAACTACAATCAGCCCCAGCATTTT
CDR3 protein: CASSIGRNYNQPQHF

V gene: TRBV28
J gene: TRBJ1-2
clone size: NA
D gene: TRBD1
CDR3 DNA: TGTGCCAGCAAAACACAGGGGGCGGTCTATGGCTACACCTTC
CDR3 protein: CASKTQGAVYGYTF

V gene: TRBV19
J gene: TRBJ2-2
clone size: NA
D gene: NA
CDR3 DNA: TGTGCCAGTAGTACGACACCGGCGAACACCGGGGAGCTGTTTTTT
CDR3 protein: CASSTTPANTGELFF

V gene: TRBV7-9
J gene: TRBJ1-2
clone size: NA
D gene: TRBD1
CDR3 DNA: TGTGCCAGCAGCCTAACAGGGGTCGACTATGGCTACACCTTC
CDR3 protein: CASSLTGVDYGYTF

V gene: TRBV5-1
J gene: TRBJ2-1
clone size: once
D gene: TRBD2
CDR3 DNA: TGCGCCAGCAGCCCCCTTTTAGCGGGGGATAATGAGCAGTTCTTC
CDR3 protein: CASSPLLAGDNEQFF

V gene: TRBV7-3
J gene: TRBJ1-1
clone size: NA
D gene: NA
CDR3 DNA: TGTGCCAGCAGTCTAGCGGGGGCGAACACTGAAGCTTTCTTT
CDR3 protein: CASSLAGANTEAFF